This TCR beta chain comes out of a study of cytomegalovirus exposure and HLA in healthy donors. This clone has more than one count but fewer than ten. The primer mix had 60 Vbeta and 13 Jbeta primers. Generated by immunoSEQ multiplex PCR, the TCRdb table keeps only in-frame clones and is missing some. The table includes 150,000 to 200,000 clones, roughly 70% detected once. The TCR was taken from a girl aged 10 to 17 in good health and CMV-seronegative. The material sequenced was PBMCs.

DNA for the CDR3: TGTGCCAGCAGTTTGGAGGGACAGGGCTCCAATCAGCCCCAGCATTTT. This encodes CASSLEGQGSNQPQHF. J is TRBJ1-5 and V is TRBV27; 9 bases fit TRBD1. V gave up 3 bases and J gave up 3 bases; unmatched junction bases: 6. Germline values: CDR1 MNHEY, CDR2 SMNVEV (reference sequence). This CDR3 has 16 residues.